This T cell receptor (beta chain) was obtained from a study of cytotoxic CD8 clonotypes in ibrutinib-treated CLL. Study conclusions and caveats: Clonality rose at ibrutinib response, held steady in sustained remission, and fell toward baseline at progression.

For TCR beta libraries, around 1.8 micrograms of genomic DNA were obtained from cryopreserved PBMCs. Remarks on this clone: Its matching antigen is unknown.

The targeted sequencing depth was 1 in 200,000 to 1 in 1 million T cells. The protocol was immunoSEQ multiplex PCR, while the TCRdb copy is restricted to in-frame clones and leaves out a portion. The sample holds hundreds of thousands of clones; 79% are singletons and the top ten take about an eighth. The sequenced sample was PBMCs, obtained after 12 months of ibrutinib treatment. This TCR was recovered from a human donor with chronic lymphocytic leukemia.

CDR3 nucleotide sequence: TGTGCCAGCAGCCGCCTCGGGACAGAGACCTATGGCTACACCTTC. Its protein product is CASSRLGTETYGYTF. This chain connects TRBV7-9 to TRBJ1-2; 7 bases are shared with TRBD1. CDR3 size: 15 residues. J lost 4 bases, V lost 5 bases, and 10 bases had no gene match. CDR1 and CDR2 (germline): SEHNR, FQNEAQ (reference sequence).